This T cell receptor beta chain was sequenced during a study of T cells after yellow fever vaccination. Findings of the study overall: Detected again after the booster were most primary-vaccination clones, at nearly 97% CD4 and 80% to 90% CD8. Abundant clonotypes (contaminants from the bulk population) could be present in FACS-sorted repertoires. Weaker, the secondary response peaked sooner, at day 5 versus 15. The CD4 compartment and the CD8 compartment contained a small share of clonotypes in common.

CDR1 and CDR2 (germline): SGDLS, YYNGEE. Trimming removed 4 bases from V and 6 bases from J, with 9 bases in between. CDR3 length equals 12 residues. Worth noting for this clonotype: Its target is not known.

TCRdb processed the 5' RACE reads anew with MiXCR; each CDR3 protein has one entry. Of a few hundred thousand distinct CDR3 sequences listed, roughly 20% are singletons. The material sequenced was PBMCs, taken before the yellow fever booster vaccination. This sequence was found in a man younger than 35 who received the YFV17D yellow fever vaccine. The chain recombines TRBV9 with TRBJ2-3; no clear D gene. The CDR3 here is CASSQLGDTQYF. The CDR3 region has the DNA TGTGCCAGCAGCCAACTGGGCGATACGCAGTATTTT.